Below, 15 T cell receptor beta chains from the same sample are listed, as sequenced in a study of shared clonotypes between healthy human individuals. Sequencing used immunoSEQ multiplex PCR; TCRdb keeps in-frame clones, though not all of them. Here the sample spans 2 million to 2.5 million clones, over 85% being singletons. The sequencing input was naive CD4+ T cells from PBMCs. Subset defined: CD45RA+ positively selected. The receptors derive from a man aged 18-30 years in good health. Some clones in this sample may be carry-over from other donors' samples.

The chain uses TRBV7-2 and TRBJ1-2; D ambiguous. Trimming removed 0 bases at V and 4 bases at J, with 9 bases between. The CDR3 runs 14 residues. Germline CDR1 SGHTA, CDR2 FQGNSA. CDR3 in DNA: TGTGCCAGCAGCTTAGCCGGCAGCCTCTATGGCTACACCTTC. Translating it yields CASSLAGSLYGYTF.

This chain joins TRBV5-4 and TRBJ2-7; 8 bases are a match to TRBD2. CDR3 size: 16 residues. Germline lookup yields CDR1 SGHNT and CDR2 YYREEE (reference sequence). Trimming at V came to 4 bases and at J to 3 bases, leaving 12 bases not matched to a gene. The CDR3 protein is CASSLDGGGLNYEQYF. Here the CDR3 DNA reads TGTGCCAGCAGCCTGGACGGGGGGGGCCTGAACTACGAGCAGTACTTC.

This chain uses TRBV6-6 with TRBJ2-7, with D uncertain. Germline CDR1 and CDR2: MNHNY and SVGAGI (reference sequence). The CDR3 covers 14 residues. Trimming left V 2 bases short and J 2 bases short, with 10 bases between. The CDR3: CASSYLAVAYEQYF. DNA of the CDR3: TGTGCCAGCAGTTACCTGGCAGTAGCCTACGAGCAGTACTTC.

The V call is TRBV5-6, the J call TRBJ2-1; unclear D gene. The V end lost 1 base, the J end lost 7 bases, and 9 bases lay between the germline ends. The CDR3 runs to 13 residues. In germline, CDR1 is SGHDT, CDR2 YYEEEE. The CDR3 bases are TGTGCCAGCAGCTTGATAGGGATTAATGAGCAGTTCTTC. Translated, it gives CASSLIGINEQFF.

The chain joins TRBV15 to TRBJ2-4; tentative D call: TRBD2 (6 bases). The CDR3 extends over 17 amino acids. Germline CDR1 and CDR2: LNHNV and YYDKDF (reference sequence). V lost 0 bases to trimming and J lost 4 bases, with 16 bases between them. Here the CDR3 reads CATSRDRAAGMKNIQYF. CDR3 coding DNA: TGTGCCACCAGCAGAGATCGGGCAGCGGGCATGAAAAACATTCAGTACTTC.

V and J are TRBV7-2 and TRBJ2-7, with unresolved D. Germline loops: CDR1 SGHTA, CDR2 FQGNSA. The CDR3 extends over 15 amino acids. The V and J ends lost 1 base and 7 bases respectively, with 17 bases between them. The CDR3 DNA reads as TGTGCCAGCAGCTTAGAAGGCGGAACGGTGGGGGAGCAGTACTTC. This gives the protein CASSLEGGTVGEQYF.

The CDR3 sequence is CASSSQQGYEQYF. CDR3 nucleotides: TGTGCCAGCAGCTCACAACAGGGATACGAGCAGTACTTC. The chain combines TRBV7-2 with TRBJ2-7; a possible D gene is TRBD1 (6 bases). The CDR3 is 13 residues long. Germline lookup yields CDR1 SGHTA and CDR2 FQGNSA. Trimming removed 4 bases from V and 4 bases from J, with 11 bases in between.

This chain joins TRBV5-1 and TRBJ2-2; TRBD2 matches 8 bases. Germline CDR1 and CDR2: SGHRS and YFSETQ. Trimming took 3 bases from V and 1 from J; bases not matched to a gene: 11. This CDR3 spans 18 amino acids. The CDR3 is CASSSYPSGRVNTGELFF. The CDR3 DNA reads TGCGCCAGCAGCTCGTACCCCTCCGGGAGGGTGAACACCGGGGAGCTGTTTTTT.

The chain carries TRBV7-2 and TRBJ1-1; 10 positions agree with TRBD1. Germline V gene lookup returns CDR1 SGHTA and CDR2 FQGNSA. Losses at the gene ends were 5 bases for V and 4 bases for J; bases not matched to a gene: 4. The CDR3 runs 14 residues. CDR3 nucleotide sequence: TGTGCCAGCAGCCGGACAGGGGGAATCACTGAAGCTTTCTTT. Amino acid sequence: CASSRTGGITEAFF.

This chain joins TRBV6-6 and TRBJ2-1; the match to TRBD2 covers 10 bases. The CDR3 contains 14 residues. Germline values: CDR1 MNHNY, CDR2 SVGAGI (reference sequence). J lost 9 bases, V lost 4 bases, and 6 bases had no gene match. Here the CDR3 DNA reads TGTGCCAGCAGTTCGGCTAGCGGGAGTGGTGAGCAGTTCTTC. Encoded protein: CASSSASGSGEQFF.

The chain is built from TRBV9 and TRBJ2-1; 13 bases align to TRBD2. Unmatched junction bases numbered 5, after V lost 0 bases and J lost 5 bases. The CDR3 spans 17 residues. The V gene's germline CDR1 is SGDLS and CDR2 YYNGEE. Here the CDR3 reads CASSVVGTSGTNNEQFF. CDR3 in DNA: TGTGCCAGCAGCGTAGTAGGGACTAGCGGGACGAACAATGAGCAGTTCTTC.

On this clone itself: An end of the junction differs from the germline gene, which may be a read error. The chain joins TRBV7-1 to TRBJ2-6; no reliable D call. TRBV7-1 is recorded as an ORF, its role being uncertain. CDR3 length: 18 residues. In nucleotides, the CDR3 is TGTGCCAGCAGCCCACCAGTTCACGAGACAAAGTCGGGCCAACGTCCTGACTTC. Its protein product is CASSPPVHETKSGQRPDF.

This chain uses TRBV19 with TRBJ1-1; TRBD1 matches at 7 bases. CDR3 length: 14 amino acids. The trim removed 5 bases at V and 3 bases at J, leaving 6 bases unmatched. Germline assignment: CDR1 LNHDA and CDR2 SQIVND (reference sequence). The CDR3 DNA is TGTGCCAGTAGTCGTGGGACAGTCTACACTGAAGCTTTCTTT. The encoded protein is CASSRGTVYTEAFF.

The CDR3: CASSLRTSGNTGELFF. As DNA, the CDR3 is TGTGCCAGCAGCCTCCGGACTAGCGGGAACACCGGGGAGCTGTTTTTT. This chain joins TRBV7-2 and TRBJ2-2; 10 positions agree with TRBD2. Germline CDR1 is SGHTA and CDR2 is FQGNSA. The CDR3 contains 16 residues. Trimming cost V 5 bases and J 1 base; bases outside gene matches: 4.

This sequence joins TRBV6-1 and TRBJ2-2, with 12 nucleotides matching TRBD2. Germline values: CDR1 MNHNS, CDR2 SASEGT. V was pared by 6 bases and J by 7 bases, with 3 bases of the junction left unmatched. The CDR3 consists of 14 residues. The CDR3 DNA follows: TGTGCCAGCAGGCGACTAGCGGGAGTCGGGGAGCTGTTTTTT. It translates to CASRRLAGVGELFF.